A single sample gave rise to the 16 T cell receptor beta chains below, sequenced in a study of memory CD4+ T cells and cytomegalovirus serostatus. The sort gate was single viable CD3+CD4+CD8-CD45RO+ cells for memory CD4+ T cells. The data were produced by immunoSEQ multiplex PCR, yet TCRdb's version contains in-frame clones alone and is incomplete. The sample lists approximately 47,000 clones, about 73% seen once, with 0.75% to 1% in the top ten. Sequences were obtained from memory CD4+ T cells from blood. These receptors all come from an adult in good health and CMV-seronegative.

The V and J genes are TRBV5-6 and TRBJ1-2; D not certain. Germline V CDR1 and CDR2: SGHDT, YYEEEE. V shed 0 bases and J shed 8 bases, with 5 bases lying between them. The CDR3 runs to 11 residues. In DNA form, the CDR3 reads TGTGCCAGCAGCTTGGCCGGGGGCTACACCTTC. Protein product: CASSLAGGYTF.

V and J are TRBV7-2 and TRBJ1-1, with 7 bases aligning to TRBD1. Per germline, CDR1 SGHTA and CDR2 FQGNSA. Trimming removed 6 bases from V and 1 base from J; junction bases left unmatched: 5. The CDR3 has 14 residues. The CDR3 loop is CASRTGAANTEAFF. DNA for the CDR3: TGTGCCAGCAGAACAGGGGCGGCGAACACTGAAGCTTTCTTT. Looking up the rest from reference TRBV7-2 and TRBJ1-1 gives the full variable domain: GAGVSQSPSNKVTEKGKDVELRCDPISGHTALYWYRQSLGQGLEFLIYFQGNSAPDKSGLPSDRFSAERTGGSVSTLTIQRTQQEDSAVYLCASRTGAANTEAFFGQGTRLTVV.

This chain joins TRBV19 and TRBJ1-1; D may be TRBD1 (6 bases). The CDR3 sequence is 11 residues long. CDR1 LNHDA and CDR2 SQIVND come from the germline V gene (reference sequence). Deletions cut 8 bases from V and 12 bases from J, with 16 bases between. DNA of the CDR3: TGTGCCAGTGCCGATTACAGGGTACCTTTCTTT. Its translation is CASADYRVPFF.

This chain connects TRBV15 to TRBJ1-4; the D gene is possibly TRBD1 (5 bases). CDR3 length equals 16 residues. V dropped 1 base and J dropped 5 bases, with 14 bases sitting between them. Germline loops: CDR1 LNHNV, CDR2 YYDKDF (reference sequence). The CDR3 DNA follows: TGTGCCACCAGCAGAGTCAGGGCCCCTGAGAATGAAAAACTGTTTTTT. Residues: CATSRVRAPENEKLFF. Full variable domain (rest looked up from reference TRBV15 and TRBJ1-4): DAMVIQNPRYQVTQFGKPVTLSCSQTLNHNVMYWYQQKSSQAPKLLFHYYDKDFNNEADTPDNFQSRRPNTSFCFLDIRSPGLGDTAMYLCATSRVRAPENEKLFFGSGTQLSVL.

The gene calls are TRBV19 and TRBJ1-2; D may be TRBD1 (6 bases). The ends were cut back, 4 bases at V and 6 bases at J, with 12 bases in the middle. The length of the CDR3 is 13 residues. In germline, CDR1 is LNHDA, CDR2 SQIVND (reference sequence). The CDR3 sequence: CASSKGQPNGYTF. CDR3 nucleotide sequence: TGTGCCAGTAGTAAAGGACAGCCTAATGGCTACACCTTC.

J is TRBJ2-6 and V is TRBV5-1; D gene unclear. Germline CDR1 and CDR2: SGHRS and YFSETQ. Between the trimmed V and J ends, which lost 7 bases and 4 bases, there was a span of 12 bases. The CDR3 runs to 14 residues. The CDR3 sequence: CASEPQSGANVLTF. The CDR3 DNA reads TGCGCCAGCGAGCCCCAAAGCGGGGCCAACGTCCTGACTTTC.

V is TRBV6-4 and J is TRBJ1-1; 9 nucleotides line up with TRBD1. The CDR3 length is 15 residues. Germline V gene data show CDR1 as MRHNA and CDR2 as SNTAGT. V lost 11 bases to trimming and J lost 7 bases; unmatched junction nucleotides: 17. The CDR3 region is CAPAEGQGQKFEAFF. The CDR3, as DNA: TGTGCCCCCGCGGAGGGACAGGGACAAAAATTTGAAGCTTTCTTT.

This chain joins TRBV5-6 and TRBJ1-2; a possible D gene is TRBD1 (6 bases). There are 14 residues in the CDR3. The V end was cut by 1 base, the J end by 12 bases, with 19 bases between. Germline CDR1 reads SGHDT; CDR2 reads YYEEEE. In nucleotides, the CDR3 is TGTGCCAGCAGCTTGTCCTACACAAGGGGGGGAGACACCTTC. It is translated as CASSLSYTRGGDTF.

V and J are TRBV28 and TRBJ1-4, with 7 bases identical to TRBD1. The CDR3 runs to 12 residues. Germline CDR1 reads MDHEN; CDR2 reads SYDVKM. With 6 bases clipped from V and 8 bases from J, the junction kept 3 bases outside the gene matches. This CDR3 is CASRPGGEKLFF. CDR3 nucleotide sequence: TGTGCCAGCAGGCCAGGGGGGGAAAAACTGTTTTTT.

The chain links TRBV9 to TRBJ2-1, with D perhaps TRBD1 (5 bases). CDR3 length: 14 amino acids. CDR1 and CDR2 from the germline V gene are SGDLS and YYNGEE. Trimming took 7 bases from V and 2 from J, leaving 13 bases between them. The CDR3 sequence is CASADSRTYNEQFF. CDR3 nucleotides: TGTGCCAGCGCTGACAGTCGGACCTACAATGAGCAGTTCTTC. Looking up the rest from reference TRBV9 and TRBJ2-1 gives the full variable domain: DSGVTQTPKHLITATGQRVTLRCSPRSGDLSVYWYQQSLDQGLQFLIQYYNGEERAKGNILERFSAQQFPDLHSELNLSSLELGDSALYFCASADSRTYNEQFFGPGTRLTVL.

This clone occurred a few times. The chain combines TRBV14 with TRBJ1-1; 7 bases are a match to TRBD1. The CDR3 sequence is 15 residues long. Per the germline V gene, CDR1 is SGHDN and CDR2 is FVKESK. Unmatched junction bases numbered 5, after V lost 4 bases and J lost 0 bases. This CDR3 is CASSPLTGVNTEAFF. The CDR3 region has the DNA TGTGCCAGCAGCCCTCTTACAGGGGTGAACACTGAAGCTTTCTTT. The whole variable domain, filled in from reference TRBV14 and TRBJ1-1, reads EAGVTQFPSHSVIEKGQTVTLRCDPISGHDNLYWYRRVMGKEIKFLLHFVKESKQDESGMPNNRFLAERTGGTYSTLKVQPAELEDSGVYFCASSPLTGVNTEAFFGQGTRLTVV.

CDR3 protein: CAGKQGAGTDEKLFF. In DNA form, the CDR3 reads TGTGCCGGAAAACAGGGGGCCGGGACTGATGAAAAACTGTTTTTT. V gene TRBV7-9 combines with J gene TRBJ1-4, with 9 bases that match TRBD1. The CDR3 is 15 amino acids. With V trimmed by 11 bases and J by 6 bases, 13 bases remained unmatched. Germline CDR1 reads SEHNR; CDR2 reads FQNEAQ (reference sequence). Filled out from reference TRBV7-9 and TRBJ1-4, the complete variable domain reads DTGVSQNPRHKITKRGQNVTFRCDPISEHNRLYWYRQTLGQGPEFLTYFQNEAQLEKSRLLSDRFSAERPKGSFSTLEIQRTEQGDSAMYLCAGKQGAGTDEKLFFGSGTQLSVL.

This clone came up once. This chain links TRBV7-9 with TRBJ2-7; tentatively, D is TRBD1 or TRBD2 (5 bases each). Trimming took 0 bases from V and 10 from J, leaving 7 bases between them. This CDR3 spans 11 amino acids. Per germline, CDR1 SEHNR and CDR2 FQNEAQ (reference sequence). The CDR3 is CASSLAWDQYF. CDR3 DNA: TGTGCCAGCAGCTTAGCGTGGGACCAGTACTTC. Complete variable domain (other parts from reference TRBV7-9 and TRBJ2-7): DTGVSQNPRHKITKRGQNVTFRCDPISEHNRLYWYRQTLGQGPEFLTYFQNEAQLEKSRLLSDRFSAERPKGSFSTLEIQRTEQGDSAMYLCASSLAWDQYFGPGTRLTVT.

This clone occurred a few times. The chain is built from TRBV18 and TRBJ1-1; D gene unclear. With 2 bases removed from V and 7 bases from J, the gap between germline ends came to 11 bases. The CDR3 contains 13 residues. CDR1 KGHSH and CDR2 LQKENI come from the germline V gene. The CDR3 here is CASSPRPELEAFF. The CDR3 DNA reads as TGTGCCAGCTCACCAAGGCCGGAGCTTGAAGCTTTCTTT.

The rearrangement joins TRBV5-1 to TRBJ1-4; D is possibly TRBD1 (6 bases). The CDR3 covers 15 residues. V was clipped by 3 bases and J by 0 bases, with 9 bases between them. CDR1 and CDR2 (germline): SGHRS, YFSETQ. The DNA for the CDR3 is TGCGCCAGCAGCTGGGGACAACCAACTAATGAAAAACTGTTTTTT. Its translation: CASSWGQPTNEKLFF. Supplemented by reference TRBV5-1 and TRBJ1-4, the full variable domain reads KAGVTQTPRYLIKTRGQQVTLSCSPISGHRSVSWYQQTPGQGLQFLFEYFSETQRNKGNFPGRFSGRQFSNSRSEMNVSTLELGDSALYLCASSWGQPTNEKLFFGSGTQLSVL.

The chain combines TRBV30 with TRBJ2-1; D could derive from TRBD1 or TRBD2 (6 bases each). Between the trimmed V and J ends, which lost 3 bases and 7 bases, there was a span of 16 bases. Looked up from germline, CDR1 is GTSNPN and CDR2 is SVGIG (reference sequence). This CDR3 is built from 14 residues. CDR3 sequence: CAWSGGRAANEQFF. CDR3 in DNA: TGTGCCTGGAGCGGGGGCAGGGCCGCAAATGAGCAGTTCTTC. Supplemented by reference TRBV30 and TRBJ2-1, the full variable domain reads SQTIHQWPATLVQPVGSPLSLECTVEGTSNPNLYWYRQAAGRGLQLLFYSVGIGQISSEVPQNLSASRPQDRQFILSSKKLLLSDSGFYLCAWSGGRAANEQFFGPGTRLTVL.